Listed below are T cell receptor beta chains from one sample, sequenced in a study of blood T cells in healthy people across ages. MiXCR, run by TCRdb on the 5' RACE reads, gives a single entry per CDR3 protein. The profile shows more than 900,000 distinct CDR3 sequences, under 30% of them singletons. The same sample was also studied in work on T cells of mothers and their children.

Sequencing used blood. Source of these receptors: a girl aged 2 to 10 in good health. Both conserved end residues are part of each CDR3. The order of the fields is CDR3 protein, CDR3 DNA, clone size, V gene, D gene, J gene. A D gene is named only where the DNA matches it firmly. Where a row states a size, it is once, few, many or the class of an expanded clone; other rows omit it.

cdr3_aa: CASRGDSNYGYTF; cdr3_nt: TGTGCCAGCAGGGGGGATTCCAACTATGGCTACACCTTC; clone_size: few; v_call: TRBV12-3/TRBV12-4; d_call: .; j_call: TRBJ1-2
cdr3_aa: CSATLGTSGDEQYF; cdr3_nt: TGCAGTGCTACCCTAGGGACTAGCGGGGACGAGCAGTACTTC; clone_size: .; v_call: TRBV20-1; d_call: TRBD2; j_call: TRBJ2-7
cdr3_aa: CSARGTVEALHF; cdr3_nt: TGCAGTGCTAGAGGGACAGTTGAGGCCCTCCACTTT; clone_size: .; v_call: TRBV20-1; d_call: .; j_call: TRBJ1-6
cdr3_aa: CASSEGQRAGGETQYF; cdr3_nt: TGTGCCAGCAGCGAGGGACAGAGGGCCGGGGGGGAGACCCAGTACTTC; clone_size: few; v_call: TRBV7-2; d_call: .; j_call: TRBJ2-5
cdr3_aa: CASSEALGGNQPQHF; cdr3_nt: TGTGCCAGCAGTGAAGCGCTCGGGGGGAATCAGCCCCAGCATTTT; clone_size: few; v_call: TRBV2; d_call: .; j_call: TRBJ1-5
cdr3_aa: CASSQGGSGYTF; cdr3_nt: TGTGCCAGCAGTCAGGGGGGAAGTGGCTACACCTTC; clone_size: few; v_call: TRBV12-3/TRBV12-4; d_call: TRBD1; j_call: TRBJ1-2
cdr3_aa: CASSSTGVMPNERFF; cdr3_nt: TGCGCCAGCAGCTCCACAGGGGTTATGCCCAATGAGCGGTTCTTC; clone_size: few; v_call: TRBV5-1; d_call: TRBD1; j_call: TRBJ2-5
cdr3_aa: CASSQGQGRVTEAFF; cdr3_nt: TGCGCCAGCAGCCAGGGCCAAGGTAGGGTCACTGAAGCTTTCTTT; clone_size: .; v_call: TRBV4-1; d_call: .; j_call: TRBJ1-1
cdr3_aa: CSVERRGLLNEQFF; cdr3_nt: TGCAGCGTTGAAAGGCGGGGCCTATTAAATGAGCAGTTCTTC; clone_size: .; v_call: TRBV29-1; d_call: .; j_call: TRBJ2-1
cdr3_aa: CSAVAGGPGELFF; cdr3_nt: TGCAGTGCGGTAGCGGGAGGGCCTGGGGAGCTGTTTTTT; clone_size: .; v_call: TRBV20-1; d_call: TRBD2; j_call: TRBJ2-2
cdr3_aa: CASSFRQGQGRETQYF; cdr3_nt: TGTGCCAGCAGCTTCCGCCAGGGACAGGGGCGAGAGACCCAGTACTTC; clone_size: .; v_call: TRBV11-1; d_call: TRBD1; j_call: TRBJ2-5
cdr3_aa: CASSVTSMRTQETQYF; cdr3_nt: TGTGCCAGCAGCGTGACAAGCATGAGGACACAAGAGACCCAGTACTTC; clone_size: .; v_call: TRBV9; d_call: .; j_call: TRBJ2-5
cdr3_aa: CARGVSGANVLTF; cdr3_nt: TGCGCCAGAGGGGTCTCTGGGGCCAACGTCCTGACTTTC; clone_size: few; v_call: TRBV5-1; d_call: .; j_call: TRBJ2-6
cdr3_aa: CASSSYPDGYTF; cdr3_nt: TGTGCCAGCAGCTCCTATCCAGATGGCTACACCTTC; clone_size: .; v_call: TRBV7-8; d_call: .; j_call: TRBJ1-2
cdr3_aa: CASSLGGAGTGELFF; cdr3_nt: TGTGCCAGCAGTTTAGGCGGGGCAGGGACCGGGGAGCTGTTTTTT; clone_size: many; v_call: TRBV28; d_call: .; j_call: TRBJ2-2
cdr3_aa: CASSSRDRGNEQFF; cdr3_nt: TGTGCCAGCTCATCCCGGGACAGGGGGAATGAGCAGTTCTTC; clone_size: .; v_call: TRBV18; d_call: TRBD1; j_call: TRBJ2-1
cdr3_aa: CASSHGEGTQYF; cdr3_nt: TGTGCCAGCAGCCACGGGGAAGGGACCCAGTACTTC; clone_size: .; v_call: TRBV3-1; d_call: .; j_call: TRBJ2-5
cdr3_aa: CASSARTSGMGADTQYF; cdr3_nt: TGTGCCAGCAGCGCAAGGACTAGCGGGATGGGAGCAGATACGCAGTATTTT; clone_size: .; v_call: TRBV7-3; d_call: TRBD2; j_call: TRBJ2-3
cdr3_aa: CASSQVGAGVGETQYF; cdr3_nt: TGTGCCAGCAGCCAAGTTGGAGCGGGAGTCGGGGAGACCCAGTACTTC; clone_size: few; v_call: TRBV3-1; d_call: TRBD2; j_call: TRBJ2-5
cdr3_aa: CASSTGQGRDEQYF; cdr3_nt: TGCGCCAGCAGCACCGGACAGGGTAGGGACGAGCAGTACTTC; clone_size: many; v_call: TRBV5-1; d_call: TRBD1; j_call: TRBJ2-7